This record covers a single T cell receptor (beta chain). Amplification of TCR beta CDR3 regions was performed using RNA transcripts as template. First-round RT-PCR targeting the TCR CDR3 was performed with the HTBI primer set. Each CDR3 protein gets one entry after TCRdb re-called the multiplex PCR reads with MiXCR. Here the sample spans some 340,000 distinct CDR3 sequences, approximately 14% being singletons. The sample belongs to a study of T cells in Graves' hyperthyroidism and ophthalmopathy. This CDR3 spans 13 amino acids. V was shortened by 8 bases and J by 6 bases, with 13 bases between the two germline ends. Germline CDR1 is MDHEN and CDR2 is SYDVKM.

The rearrangement joins TRBV28 to TRBJ2-2, with unresolved D. The sequencing input was blood. This clonotype was sampled from a middle-aged woman with Graves' ophthalmopathy. The CDR3 reads CASLVVFPGELFF. CDR3 nucleotide sequence: TGTGCCAGCTTAGTAGTCTTCCCCGGGGAGCTGTTTTTT.